This T cell receptor beta chain was recorded in a study of CD8+ T cells in alopecia areata. Study-wide background: A regimen of oral tofacitinib, 5 to 10 mg twice daily, was given to treated patients. Findings and limits, study-wide: Affected lesional scalp, above all in alopecia totalis/universalis, was more clonal than normal scalp.

CDR1 MNHEY and CDR2 SMNVEV come from the germline V gene (reference sequence). V was cut by 7 bases and J by 8 bases, with 18 bases left in between. The length of the CDR3 is 15 residues. This clone was seen only once. The antigen is unknown. Following RNA extraction, reverse transcription yielded cDNA that acted as the sequencing template. TCRdb keeps only in-frame clones here, not all; method: immunoSEQ multiplex PCR. The data hold some 240,000 clones, with around three fifths observed a single time. The treatment denotes: oral pan-JAK inhibitor, 5-10 mg twice daily. Isolation of CD4+ and CD8+ T cells from PBMCs was achieved by sorting.

The material sequenced was CD4+ T cells sorted from blood, taken at week 4, from a patient treated with tofacitinib. This receptor was identified in a human donor with alopecia areata. The chain is built from TRBV27 and TRBJ1-6; D may be TRBD1 (5 bases). The CDR3 loop is CASTRRQSLDSPLHF. CDR3 sequence (DNA): TGTGCCAGCACCCGCCGACAGTCCCTCGATTCACCCCTCCACTTT.